Following are 30 T cell receptor beta chains from one sample sequenced in a study of OX40 agonist ivuxolimab in advanced cancers. The table came from immunoSEQ multiplex PCR; TCRdb's copy has only in-frame clones and leaves some out. The table lists around 100,000 clones, 86% of them singletons. This specimen was CD4+ or CD8+ T cells sorted from blood, taken in a trial of the OX40 agonist ivuxolimab. The origin of the receptors is an adult with an advanced solid tumor such as melanoma, head and neck, liver or kidney cancer.

V gene TRBV7-2 combines with J gene TRBJ2-7; tentatively, D is TRBD1 (5 bases). Between the trimmed V and J ends, which lost 5 bases and 4 bases, there was a span of 15 bases. The CDR3 has 14 amino acids. Germline loops: CDR1 SGHTA, CDR2 FQGNSA. The CDR3 DNA sequence: TGTGCCAGCAGCCAAGGCGTTCAGGGATACGAGCAGTACTTC. Translating it yields CASSQGVQGYEQYF.

This clone was detected only once. CDR3 nucleotides: TGTGCCAGCAGCCAGTACTATCAGGGCGGTGAGCAGTTCTTC. Amino acid sequence: CASSQYYQGGEQFF. The chain couples TRBV7-8 to TRBJ2-1; maybe TRBD1 (5 bases). Looked up from germline, CDR1 is SGHVS and CDR2 is FQNEAQ. The CDR3 covers 14 residues. With 5 bases removed from V and 9 bases from J, the gap between germline ends came to 17 bases.

A single count supports this clone. The chain joins TRBV7-2 to TRBJ2-2; 9 bases map to TRBD2. Germline V gene sequence: CDR1 SGHTA, CDR2 FQGNSA. V was clipped by 1 base and J by 6 bases; unmatched bases: 3. The CDR3 is 15 residues long. CDR3 bases: TGTGCCAGCAGCTTAGGGACTAGCGTGTCCGGGGAGCTGTTTTTT. Amino acids: CASSLGTSVSGELFF.

The chain combines TRBV7-3 with TRBJ2-5; 10 bases are a match to TRBD2. This CDR3 has 17 residues. The V gene end was trimmed by 2 bases and the J gene end by 4 bases; junction bases not matched to a gene: 10. Germline CDR1 reads SGHTA; CDR2 reads FQGTGA. CDR3 in amino acids: CASSLEASGSGRETQYF. As DNA, the CDR3 is TGTGCCAGCAGCTTAGAGGCTAGCGGGAGCGGGCGAGAGACCCAGTACTTC.

This clone was found a few times. The chain is built from TRBV30 and TRBJ1-1; no reliable D call. This CDR3 region has 14 residues. Trimming left V 2 bases short and J 11 bases short, with 21 bases between. Germline assignment: CDR1 GTSNPN and CDR2 SVGIG (reference sequence). CDR3 protein: CAWSPGLRQDRAFF. CDR3 DNA sequence: TGTGCCTGGAGTCCAGGACTTCGCCAAGATCGGGCTTTCTTT. Full variable domain (rest looked up from reference TRBV30 and TRBJ1-1): SQTIHQWPATLVQPVGSPLSLECTVEGTSNPNLYWYRQAAGRGLQLLFYSVGIGQISSEVPQNLSASRPQDRQFILSSKKLLLSDSGFYLCAWSPGLRQDRAFFGQGTRLTVV.

The rearrangement links TRBV18 to TRBJ1-2; 9 bases are shared with TRBD1. Germline values: CDR1 KGHSH, CDR2 LQKENI. The J segment lost 2 bases and the V segment lost 3 bases, leaving 4 bases of the junction unmatched. The CDR3 extends over 15 amino acids. The CDR3 is CASSPGDRVNYGYTF. For the CDR3, the DNA is TGTGCCAGCTCACCCGGGGACAGGGTAAACTATGGCTACACCTTC.

The chain uses TRBV6-1 and TRBJ2-7, with 9 bases matching TRBD2. CDR3 length: 16 amino acids. Germline V gene sequence: CDR1 MNHNS, CDR2 SASEGT. The V gene end was trimmed by 1 base and the J gene end by 3 bases; junction bases not matched to a gene: 7. CDR3 in DNA: TGTGCCAGCAGTGAAGTTCCTAGCGGGGTGGGCTACGAGCAGTACTTC. This encodes CASSEVPSGVGYEQYF.

The rearrangement uses TRBV7-8 and TRBJ2-7; D ambiguous. Germline CDR1 reads SGHVS; CDR2 reads FQNEAQ. V was trimmed by 5 bases and J by 3 bases, leaving 2 bases between them. CDR3 length: 10 amino acids. The CDR3 DNA sequence: TGTGCCAGCAGCAACTACGAGCAGTACTTC. Its translation: CASSNYEQYF.

The CDR3 nucleotides are TGTGCCAGCAGCCAGGCTAGCCCCAACTCCTACAATGAGCAGTTCTTC. This sequence encodes CASSQASPNSYNEQFF. V and J are TRBV4-2 and TRBJ2-1, with D maybe TRBD2 (5 bases). The CDR3 spans 16 residues. CDR1 and CDR2 (germline): LGHNA, YNFKEQ. Deletions cut 3 bases from V and 0 bases from J, with 12 bases between.

The CDR3, as DNA: TGTGCCAGCAGTGCGCCGGGACAGGGAAACAATGAGCAGTTCTTC. This translates into CASSAPGQGNNEQFF. The rearrangement uses TRBV6-6 and TRBJ2-1, with 9 bases identical to TRBD1. Germline V gene lookup returns CDR1 MNHNY and CDR2 SVGAGI (reference sequence). CDR3 length: 15 amino acids. V trimming: 5 bases; J trimming: 5 bases; junction bases outside the gene matches: 7.

This clone was detected once. The chain joins TRBV4-2 to TRBJ1-1; D gene ambiguous. CDR3 size: 13 residues. With 5 bases removed from V and 1 base from J, the gap between germline ends came to 8 bases. Germline CDR1 LGHNA, CDR2 YNFKEQ. For the CDR3, the DNA is TGTGCCAGCAGCTCCGCAGAGAACACTGAAGCTTTCTTT. This sequence encodes CASSSAENTEAFF.

The CDR3 DNA follows: TGTGCCAGCAGCCCCGGGGGTGTTCTCGGCTACACCTTC. Translating gives CASSPGGVLGYTF. V and J are TRBV6-1 and TRBJ1-2, with D possibly matching TRBD1 (5 bases). The V and J ends lost 6 bases and 8 bases respectively, with 16 bases between them. The CDR3 runs to 13 residues. Germline V gene lookup returns CDR1 MNHNS and CDR2 SASEGT.

The V gene is TRBV30, the J gene TRBJ1-1, with D possibly matching TRBD1 (5 bases). The CDR3 spans 16 residues. CDR1 is GTSNPN, CDR2 SVGIG, per germline (reference sequence). Trimming took 4 bases from V and 0 from J, leaving 18 bases between them. The CDR3 DNA follows: TGTGCCTGGAAAAAAATGGGGCGCGCGGTGAACACTGAAGCTTTCTTT. It codes for CAWKKMGRAVNTEAFF. Full variable domain (outside the CDR3, taken from reference TRBV30 and TRBJ1-1): SQTIHQWPATLVQPVGSPLSLECTVEGTSNPNLYWYRQAAGRGLQLLFYSVGIGQISSEVPQNLSASRPQDRQFILSSKKLLLSDSGFYLCAWKKMGRAVNTEAFFGQGTRLTVV.

This chain connects TRBV5-1 to TRBJ2-1; 7 bases match TRBD2. The CDR3 has 15 residues. V gave up 6 bases and J gave up 0 bases; unmatched junction bases: 6. CDR1 is SGHRS and CDR2 is YFSETQ in the germline V gene. The CDR3 sequence is CASTPSGGSYNEQFF. As DNA, the CDR3 is TGCGCCAGCACCCCTTCGGGGGGCTCCTACAATGAGCAGTTCTTC.

The J gene is TRBJ2-7, the V gene TRBV6-1; TRBD1 aligns across 7 bases. The CDR3 consists of 14 residues. Trimming at V came to 4 bases and at J to 2 bases, leaving 5 bases not matched to a gene. Germline CDR1 reads MNHNS; CDR2 reads SASEGT. CDR3 in DNA: TGTGCCAGCAGTGTCAGACAGGGAGCCTACGAGCAGTACTTC. Amino acid sequence: CASSVRQGAYEQYF.

This clone was found once. This chain uses TRBV5-6 with TRBJ1-1; D remains unclear. Germline-derived CDR1 and CDR2 are SGHDT and YYEEEE. The CDR3 totals 15 residues. With 4 bases removed from V and 6 bases from J, the gap between germline ends came to 19 bases. The CDR3 DNA reads TGTGCCAGCAGCCTCCTGCGGCACCCTTGGCCTGAAGCTTTCTTT. Protein product: CASSLLRHPWPEAFF.

This rearrangement joins TRBV30 to TRBJ1-1; possibly TRBD1 for D (5 bases). The V and J ends lost 4 bases and 0 bases respectively, with 24 bases between them. Germline values: CDR1 GTSNPN, CDR2 SVGIG (reference sequence). This CDR3 is 18 amino acids long. The chain's CDR3 is CAWMTGWGRQFVNTEAFF. The DNA of the CDR3 is TGTGCCTGGATGACCGGATGGGGCCGACAGTTTGTGAACACTGAAGCTTTCTTT.

Comment on this clone: One end of the junction does not line up with germline, which may come from a read error. The chain employs TRBV7-7 and TRBJ2-5; 10 bases match TRBD2. Germline V gene data show CDR1 as SSHAT and CDR2 as FNYEAQ (reference sequence). The CDR3 is 15 amino acids. The CDR3 DNA reads as TGTGCTAGCAGCGCCACTAGCGGGGACGGAGAGACCCAGTACTTC. Translated, it gives CASSATSGDGETQYF. Full variable domain (missing parts from reference TRBV7-7 and TRBJ2-5): GAGVSQSPRYKVTKRGQDVTLRCDPISSHATLYWYQQALGQGPEFLTYFNYEAQPDKSGLPSDRFSAERPEGSISTLTIQRTEQRDSAMYRCASSATSGDGETQYFGPGTRLLVL.

The genes are TRBV5-4 and TRBJ2-3, with a possible D match to TRBD2 (5 bases). The CDR3 is 16 amino acids. Trimming removed 2 bases from V and 4 bases from J, with 17 bases in between. Germline V gene data show CDR1 as SGHNT and CDR2 as YYREEE (reference sequence). CDR3: CASSLASGDFADTQYF. The CDR3 DNA reads as TGTGCCAGCAGCTTAGCCTCCGGGGATTTTGCAGATACGCAGTATTTT. The full variable domain, with the rest looked up from reference TRBV5-4 and TRBJ2-3, is ETGVTQSPTHLIKTRGQQVTLRCSSQSGHNTVSWYQQALGQGPQFIFQYYREEENGRGNFPPRFSGLQFPNYSSELNVNALELDDSALYLCASSLASGDFADTQYFGPGTRLTVL.

CDR3 amino acids: CSANGQETQYF. In DNA form, the CDR3 reads TGCAGTGCTAACGGACAAGAGACCCAGTACTTC. The rearrangement uses TRBV20-1 and TRBJ2-5, with unresolved D. The V end lost 4 bases, the J end lost 2 bases, and 5 bases lay between the germline ends. Germline assignment: CDR1 DFQATT and CDR2 SNEGSKA (reference sequence). The CDR3 sequence is 11 residues long.

The chain uses TRBV19 and TRBJ1-2, with a possible D match to TRBD1 (6 bases). Germline CDR1 reads LNHDA; CDR2 reads SQIVND (reference sequence). V was clipped by 0 bases and J by 3 bases, with 8 bases between them. The CDR3 is 14 amino acids. The CDR3 DNA sequence: TGTGCCAGTAGTATAGAACGACAGGACTATGGCTACACCTTC. This gives the protein CASSIERQDYGYTF. Combining the CDR3 with reference TRBV19 and TRBJ1-2 gives the whole variable domain DGGITQSPKYLFRKEGQNVTLSCEQNLNHDAMYWYRQDPGQGLRLIYYSQIVNDFQKGDIAEGYSVSREKKESFPLTVTSAQKNPTAFYLCASSIERQDYGYTFGSGTRLTVV.

J is TRBJ1-2 and V is TRBV11-2; no definite D call. Germline lookup yields CDR1 SGHAT and CDR2 FQNNGV. CDR3 length equals 13 residues. The V end was cut by 5 bases, the J end by 3 bases, with 10 bases between. CDR3 nucleotides: TGTGCCAGCAGCCTAGGGAGGCACTATGGCTACACCTTC. Encoded protein: CASSLGRHYGYTF.

Here the CDR3 DNA reads TGTGCCAGTAACCCTGCAGGCCGGAACTACAACACTGAAGCTTTCTTT. It is translated as CASNPAGRNYNTEAFF. The rearrangement uses TRBV19 and TRBJ1-1; D remains ambiguous. Germline CDR1 and CDR2: LNHDA and SQIVND (reference sequence). V lost 7 bases and J lost 2, with 20 bases in between. CDR3 length equals 16 residues.

The J gene is TRBJ1-1, the V gene TRBV30; 9 positions agree with TRBD1. J lost 6 bases, V lost 4 bases, and 15 bases had no gene match. This CDR3 comprises 16 residues. Germline-derived CDR1 and CDR2 are GTSNPN and SVGIG (reference sequence). As DNA, the CDR3 is TGTGCCTGGACCGGTGGGACAGGGTTAATTCCGCCTGAAGCTTTCTTT. It codes for CAWTGGTGLIPPEAFF. Variable domain in full (rest from reference TRBV30 and TRBJ1-1): SQTIHQWPATLVQPVGSPLSLECTVEGTSNPNLYWYRQAAGRGLQLLFYSVGIGQISSEVPQNLSASRPQDRQFILSSKKLLLSDSGFYLCAWTGGTGLIPPEAFFGQGTRLTVV.

V gene TRBV5-1 combines with J gene TRBJ1-5; D gene ambiguous. The CDR3 consists of 14 residues. Trimming cost V 0 bases and J 10 bases, with 14 bases left between them. Germline CDR1 SGHRS, CDR2 YFSETQ. For the CDR3, the DNA is TGCGCCAGCAGCTTGGTCGGGGAGTCCCAACCCCAGCATTTT. This codes for CASSLVGESQPQHF.

The count of this clone is one. The CDR3 region has the DNA TGTGCCAGTAGTATAAGAACGGTCCGGGGCAATGAGCAGTTCTTC. This gives the protein CASSIRTVRGNEQFF. The chain uses TRBV19 and TRBJ2-1; possible D gene TRBD2, 5 bases. Germline CDR1 is LNHDA and CDR2 is SQIVND (reference sequence). V lost 2 bases to trimming and J lost 6 bases, with 14 bases between them. The CDR3 consists of 15 residues.

This chain uses TRBV2 with TRBJ2-5, with D possibly being TRBD1 or TRBD2 (5 bases each). There are 15 residues in the CDR3. Trimming removed 6 bases from V and 5 bases from J, with 19 bases in between. Germline values: CDR1 SNHLY, CDR2 FYNNEI. The CDR3, as DNA: TGTGCCAGCAGGCGAACCGGGACGCCTGGGGAGACCCAGTACTTC. Translated, it gives CASRRTGTPGETQYF. The full variable domain, its missing parts supplied by reference TRBV2 and TRBJ2-5, is EPEVTQTPSHQVTQMGQEVILRCVPISNHLYFYWYRQILGQKVEFLVSFYNNEISEKSEIFDDQFSVERPDGSNFTLKIRSTKLEDSAMYFCASRRTGTPGETQYFGPGTRLLVL.

This clone was seen more than once but under ten times. The chain has TRBV7-2 and TRBJ2-6; D is possibly TRBD2 (5 bases). The germline gives CDR1 SGHTA, CDR2 FQGNSA. Trimming left V 5 bases short and J 1 base short, with 9 bases between. This CDR3 comprises 15 residues. CDR3 loop: CASSLGSSGANVLTF. The CDR3 DNA reads as TGTGCCAGCAGCCTAGGGAGTTCTGGGGCCAACGTCCTGACTTTC. The full variable domain, rest sourced from reference TRBV7-2 and TRBJ2-6, is GAGVSQSPSNKVTEKGKDVELRCDPISGHTALYWYRQSLGQGLEFLIYFQGNSAPDKSGLPSDRFSAERTGGSVSTLTIQRTQQEDSAVYLCASSLGSSGANVLTFGAGSRLTVL.

This sequence joins TRBV27 and TRBJ1-2; D uncertain. This CDR3 contains 13 residues. Germline V gene sequence: CDR1 MNHEY, CDR2 SMNVEV (reference sequence). With 1 base removed from V and 3 bases from J, the gap between germline ends came to 6 bases. In DNA form, the CDR3 reads TGTGCCAGCAGTTTATATACAGACTATGGCTACACCTTC. Protein: CASSLYTDYGYTF.

The J gene is TRBJ2-3, the V gene TRBV5-1; TRBD2 agrees at 9 bases. This CDR3 comprises 15 residues. V shed 4 bases, J shed 2 bases, and the junction held 5 bases outside the gene matches. The germline V gene encodes CDR1 SGHRS and CDR2 YFSETQ. The CDR3 spells CASSDGTSLTDTQYF. DNA of the CDR3: TGCGCCAGCAGCGACGGGACTAGCCTCACAGATACGCAGTATTTT.